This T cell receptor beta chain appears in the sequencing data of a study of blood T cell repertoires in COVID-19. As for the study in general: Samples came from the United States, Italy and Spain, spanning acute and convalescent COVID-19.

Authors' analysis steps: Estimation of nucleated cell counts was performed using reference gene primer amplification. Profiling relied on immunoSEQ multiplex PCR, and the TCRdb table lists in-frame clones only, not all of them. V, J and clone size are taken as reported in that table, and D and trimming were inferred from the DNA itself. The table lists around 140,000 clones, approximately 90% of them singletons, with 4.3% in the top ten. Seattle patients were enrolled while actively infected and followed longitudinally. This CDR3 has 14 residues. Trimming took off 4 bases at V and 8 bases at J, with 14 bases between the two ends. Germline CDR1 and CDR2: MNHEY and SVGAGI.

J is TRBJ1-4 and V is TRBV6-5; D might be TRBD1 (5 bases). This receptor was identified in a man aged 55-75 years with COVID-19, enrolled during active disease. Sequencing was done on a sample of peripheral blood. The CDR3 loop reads CASSFGQGGEKLFF. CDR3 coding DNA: TGTGCCAGCAGTTTCGGGCAGGGTGGCGAAAAACTGTTTTTT.